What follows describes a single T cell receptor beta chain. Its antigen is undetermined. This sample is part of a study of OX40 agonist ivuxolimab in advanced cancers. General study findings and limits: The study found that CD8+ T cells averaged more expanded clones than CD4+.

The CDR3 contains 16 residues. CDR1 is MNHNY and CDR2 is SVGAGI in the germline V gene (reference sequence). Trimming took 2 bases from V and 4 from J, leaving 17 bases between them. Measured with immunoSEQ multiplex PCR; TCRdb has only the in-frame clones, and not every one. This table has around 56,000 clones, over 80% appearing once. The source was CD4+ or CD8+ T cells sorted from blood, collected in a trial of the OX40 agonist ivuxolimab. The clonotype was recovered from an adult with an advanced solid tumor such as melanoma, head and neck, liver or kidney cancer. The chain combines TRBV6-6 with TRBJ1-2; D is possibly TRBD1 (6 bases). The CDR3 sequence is CASSYGQAQGFYGYTF. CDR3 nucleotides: TGTGCCAGCAGTTACGGTCAGGCTCAGGGGTTCTATGGCTACACCTTC.